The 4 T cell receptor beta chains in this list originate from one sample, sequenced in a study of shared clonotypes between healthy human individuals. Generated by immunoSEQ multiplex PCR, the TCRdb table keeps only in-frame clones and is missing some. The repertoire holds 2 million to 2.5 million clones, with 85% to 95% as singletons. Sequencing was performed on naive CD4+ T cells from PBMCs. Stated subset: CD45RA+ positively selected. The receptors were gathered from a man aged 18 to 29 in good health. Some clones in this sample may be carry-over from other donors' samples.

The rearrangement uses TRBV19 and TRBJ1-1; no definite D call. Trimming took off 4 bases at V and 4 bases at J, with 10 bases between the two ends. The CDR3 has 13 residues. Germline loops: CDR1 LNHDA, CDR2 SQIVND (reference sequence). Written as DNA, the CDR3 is TGTGCCAGTAGTACGGCAAGGTTCACTGAAGCTTTCTTT. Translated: CASSTARFTEAFF.

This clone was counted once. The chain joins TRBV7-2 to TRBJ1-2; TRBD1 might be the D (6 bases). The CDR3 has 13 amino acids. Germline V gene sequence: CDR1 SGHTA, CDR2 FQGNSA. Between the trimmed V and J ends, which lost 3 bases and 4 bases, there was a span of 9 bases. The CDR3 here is CASSFRGFYGYTF. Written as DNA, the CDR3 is TGTGCCAGCAGCTTCAGGGGCTTCTATGGCTACACCTTC.

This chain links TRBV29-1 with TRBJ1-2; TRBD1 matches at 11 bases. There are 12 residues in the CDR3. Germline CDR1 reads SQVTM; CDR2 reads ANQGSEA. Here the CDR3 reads CRAGQGDYGYTF. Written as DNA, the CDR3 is TGCAGAGCGGGACAGGGGGACTATGGCTACACCTTC.

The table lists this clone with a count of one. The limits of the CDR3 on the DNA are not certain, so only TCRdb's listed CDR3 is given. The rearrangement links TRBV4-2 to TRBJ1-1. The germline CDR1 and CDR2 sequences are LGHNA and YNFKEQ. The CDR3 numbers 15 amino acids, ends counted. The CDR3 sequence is CASSRTSGPNTEAFF.